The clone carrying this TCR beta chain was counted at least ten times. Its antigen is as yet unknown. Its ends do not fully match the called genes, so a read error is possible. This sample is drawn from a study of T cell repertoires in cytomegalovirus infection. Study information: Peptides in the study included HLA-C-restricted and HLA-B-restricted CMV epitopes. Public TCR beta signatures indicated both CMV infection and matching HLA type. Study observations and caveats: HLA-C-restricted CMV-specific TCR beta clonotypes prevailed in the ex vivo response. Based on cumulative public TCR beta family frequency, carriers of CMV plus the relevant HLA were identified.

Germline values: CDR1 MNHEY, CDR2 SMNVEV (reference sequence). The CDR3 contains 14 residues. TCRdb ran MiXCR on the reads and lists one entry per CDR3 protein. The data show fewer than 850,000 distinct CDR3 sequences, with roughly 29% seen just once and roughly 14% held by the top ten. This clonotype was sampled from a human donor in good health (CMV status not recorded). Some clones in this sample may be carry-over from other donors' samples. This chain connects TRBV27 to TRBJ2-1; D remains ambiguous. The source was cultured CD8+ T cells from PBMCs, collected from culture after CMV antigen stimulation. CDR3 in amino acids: CASSLSGSYNEQFF. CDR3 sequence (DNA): TGTGCCAGCAGCTTATCTGGCTCCTACAATGAGCAGTTCTTC.